The 18 T cell receptor beta chains in this list originate from one sample, sequenced in a study of blood T cell repertoires in COVID-19. Sequencing was performed with immunoSEQ multiplex PCR; in TCRdb, only in-frame clones are kept and a portion is missing. This sample carries 310,000 or so clones, roughly 87% of them seen once, and the ten largest clones take approximately 9.3%. Sequenced sample: peripheral blood. The receptors stem from a man between 25 and 39 years old with COVID-19, enrolled during active disease.

The chain employs TRBV3-1 (or the pseudogene TRBV3-2) and TRBJ1-1; 9 nucleotides align to TRBD1. With 0 bases clipped from V and 0 bases from J, the junction kept 11 bases outside the gene matches. CDR3 length: 19 amino acids. Germline V gene lookup returns CDR1 LGHDT and CDR2 YNNKEL (reference sequence). DNA of the CDR3: TGTGCCAGCAGCCAAGAGTACCCCGGGACAGGGAGACTGAACACTGAAGCTTTCTTT. It translates to CASSQEYPGTGRLNTEAFF.

V usage is TRBV5-1 and J usage is TRBJ1-2, with 8 bases lining up with TRBD1. V lost 0 bases and J lost 2; bases outside the gene matches: 3. The CDR3 has 15 residues. CDR1 is SGHRS, CDR2 YFSETQ, per germline. CDR3 sequence (DNA): TGCGCCAGCAGCTTGGCAGGGGGCTTCAACTATGGCTACACCTTC. This encodes CASSLAGGFNYGYTF.

CDR3 region: CASSSHAGFTDTQYF. The CDR3 DNA reads as TGTGCCAGCAGTTCCCACGCAGGGTTCACAGATACGCAGTATTTT. This chain uses TRBV28 with TRBJ2-3; possible D gene TRBD1, 5 bases. Deletions cut 4 bases from V and 2 bases from J, with 13 bases between. Germline V CDR1 and CDR2: MDHEN, SYDVKM. The CDR3 runs 15 residues.

This clone was counted only a few times. The rearrangement links TRBV30 to TRBJ2-7; TRBD1 is a possible D gene (5 bases). The germline V and J ends were trimmed by 3 bases and 3 bases, with 12 bases remaining between them. The germline V gene has CDR1 GTSNPN and CDR2 SVGIG (reference sequence). The CDR3 length is 13 residues. The DNA for the CDR3 is TGTGCCTGGAGCCCAGGGCGGATCTACGAGCAGTACTTC. Residues: CAWSPGRIYEQYF.

The J gene is TRBJ2-3, the V gene TRBV28; 7 bases are shared with TRBD1. The ends lost 3 bases at V and 0 bases at J; junction bases unmatched: 3. In germline, CDR1 is MDHEN, CDR2 SYDVKM. This CDR3 has 15 amino acids. The CDR3, as DNA: TGTGCCAGCAGTTTTGGGACAGTCAGCACAGATACGCAGTATTTT. Its translation is CASSFGTVSTDTQYF.

J is TRBJ1-1 and V is TRBV9; D might be TRBD1 (6 bases). In germline, CDR1 is SGDLS, CDR2 YYNGEE. V lost 6 bases and J 0 bases, leaving 12 bases between the germline ends. This CDR3 is 14 amino acids long. DNA for the CDR3: TGTGCCAGCACCCGGGACACAATGAACACTGAAGCTTTCTTT. Protein product: CASTRDTMNTEAFF.

About this clone itself: Relative to the germline gene, one junction end is altered; a read error may explain this. This chain joins TRBV5-5 and TRBJ2-5, with 8 bases identical to TRBD1. Germline CDR1 is SGHKS and CDR2 is YYEKEE (reference sequence). The CDR3 has 13 residues. The CDR3 DNA sequence: TGTGCCAGCAGCCAACCGCCATCAGGGGGCAGGGACTTC. It yields the protein CASSQPPSGGRDF. Drawing the rest from reference TRBV5-5 and TRBJ2-5, the complete variable domain is DAGVTQSPTHLIKTRGQQVTLRCSPISGHKSVSWYQQVLGQGPQFIFQYYEKEERGRGNFPDRFSARQFPNYSSELNVNALLLGDSALYLCASSQPPSGGRDFGPGTRLLVL.

The chain uses TRBV30 and TRBJ2-5; 8 bases match TRBD1. Germline V lookup: CDR1 GTSNPN, CDR2 SVGIG (reference sequence). The CDR3 sequence is 15 residues long. J lost 3 bases, V lost 2 bases, and 8 bases had no gene match. As DNA, the CDR3 is TGTGCCTGGAGTACTTTGGACAGGGTTAAAGAGACCCAGTACTTC. It codes for CAWSTLDRVKETQYF.

The chain combines TRBV30 with TRBJ2-3, with 9 bases matching TRBD1. The CDR3 sequence is 15 residues long. Germline CDR1 GTSNPN, CDR2 SVGIG (reference sequence). The trim removed 5 bases at V and 7 bases at J, leaving 13 bases unmatched. The CDR3 coding sequence is TGTGCCTGGTCAACCGGGACAGGGACAGGTTATACGCAGTATTTT. Its protein product is CAWSTGTGTGYTQYF.

This clone occurred a few times. This chain joins TRBV6-5 and TRBJ2-5; 7 bases map to TRBD2. J lost 5 bases, V lost 5 bases, and 8 bases had no gene match. Germline CDR1 and CDR2: MNHEY and SVGAGI. CDR3 length: 14 amino acids. In DNA form, the CDR3 reads TGTGCCAGCAGTCTGCAGACCGGGAGGGAGACCCAGTACTTC. Protein: CASSLQTGRETQYF.

The V call is TRBV6-5, the J call TRBJ1-5; D may be TRBD1 (6 bases). The V end was cut by 2 bases, the J end by 9 bases, with 17 bases between. Per the germline V gene, CDR1 is MNHEY and CDR2 is SVGAGI. CDR3 length: 15 amino acids. The CDR3 DNA follows: TGTGCCAGCAGTTACGATGGGCAGGGGATTAGGCCCCAGCATTTT. Translated, it gives CASSYDGQGIRPQHF.

The J gene is TRBJ2-7, the V gene TRBV6-5, with TRBD1 matching 9 bases. Per germline, CDR1 MNHEY and CDR2 SVGAGI. The CDR3 spans 14 residues. Trimming cost V 7 bases and J 5 bases; bases outside gene matches: 9. This CDR3 is CASNRHRGLDEQYF. The CDR3 nucleotides are TGTGCCAGCAACCGCCACAGGGGGCTCGACGAGCAGTACTTC.

The chain employs TRBV25-1 and TRBJ2-7, with a weak D call TRBD1 (7 bases). This CDR3 is built from 16 residues. Germline CDR1 reads MGHDK; CDR2 reads SYGVNS. The V gene lost 3 bases and the J gene lost 7 bases, with 22 bases spanning the gap. This CDR3 reads CASSDSRQGGRLEQYF. The CDR3, as DNA: TGTGCCAGCAGTGACTCCCGACAGGGTGGGAGGTTAGAGCAGTACTTC.

CDR3 in DNA: TGTGCCTGGAGTGTACAGGGGTTAGAAGCTTTCTTT. As protein: CAWSVQGLEAFF. V is TRBV30 and J is TRBJ1-1; the match to TRBD1 covers 7 bases. Per the germline V gene, CDR1 is GTSNPN and CDR2 is SVGIG (reference sequence). The V gene end was trimmed by 0 bases and the J gene end by 8 bases; junction bases not matched to a gene: 3. This CDR3 is built from 12 residues. Based on the CDR3 plus reference TRBV30 and TRBJ1-1, the full variable domain is SQTIHQWPATLVQPVGSPLSLECTVEGTSNPNLYWYRQAAGRGLQLLFYSVGIGQISSEVPQNLSASRPQDRQFILSSKKLLLSDSGFYLCAWSVQGLEAFFGQGTRLTVV.

The chain combines TRBV5-1 with TRBJ1-1; D is possibly TRBD1 (5 bases). V lost 6 bases, J lost 2 bases, and 14 bases lay in between. The CDR3 length is 14 residues. Germline V gene sequence: CDR1 SGHRS, CDR2 YFSETQ. In DNA, the CDR3 is TGCGCCAGCAAGACGGAAGGGGCCAACACTGAAGCTTTCTTT. Protein: CASKTEGANTEAFF.

The rearrangement links TRBV6-2 or TRBV6-3 to TRBJ2-5, with 11 positions matching TRBD1. V gave up 5 bases and J gave up 1 base; unmatched junction bases: 15. The CDR3 is made up of 19 amino acids. The germline CDR1 and CDR2 sequences are MNHEY and SVGEGT. The CDR3 spells CASSLGQGAFAVAQETQYF. The CDR3 nucleotides are TGTGCCAGCAGTCTCGGACAGGGGGCCTTCGCTGTCGCCCAAGAGACCCAGTACTTC.

This clone has only a few counts. V and J are TRBV28 and TRBJ1-5, with D tentatively TRBD1 (5 bases). Germline CDR1 MDHEN, CDR2 SYDVKM. The CDR3 extends over 16 amino acids. The V end lost 3 bases, the J end lost 6 bases, and 18 bases lay between the germline ends. CDR3 sequence reads: CASSLIQGFGIQPQHF. CDR3 sequence (DNA): TGTGCCAGCAGTTTGATCCAGGGTTTCGGTATTCAGCCCCAGCATTTT.

The chain joins TRBV19 to TRBJ2-3; 7 bases are a match to TRBD2. The V gene's germline CDR1 is LNHDA and CDR2 SQIVND (reference sequence). The junction had 12 bases not matched to a gene; V was cut back by 5 bases and J by 4 bases. The CDR3 is 16 residues long. CDR3 protein: CASSLGVGEGADTQYF. The CDR3 nucleotides are TGTGCCAGTAGTCTCGGGGTTGGGGAGGGAGCAGATACGCAGTATTTT. Full variable domain (rest looked up from reference TRBV19 and TRBJ2-3): DGGITQSPKYLFRKEGQNVTLSCEQNLNHDAMYWYRQDPGQGLRLIYYSQIVNDFQKGDIAEGYSVSREKKESFPLTVTSAQKNPTAFYLCASSLGVGEGADTQYFGPGTRLTVL.